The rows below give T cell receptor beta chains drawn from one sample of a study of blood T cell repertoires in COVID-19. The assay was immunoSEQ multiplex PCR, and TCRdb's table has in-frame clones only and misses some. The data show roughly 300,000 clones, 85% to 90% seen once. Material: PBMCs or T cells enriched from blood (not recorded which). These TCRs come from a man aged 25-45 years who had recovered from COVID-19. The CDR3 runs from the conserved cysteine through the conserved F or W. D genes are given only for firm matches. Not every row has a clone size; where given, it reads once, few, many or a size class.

CASSQVYYEQYF | TGTGCCAGCAGCCAAGTCTACTACGAGCAGTACTTC | TRBJ2-7 | TRBV14 | NA | NA
CASSLVGAGGLNSPLHF | TGCGCCAGCAGCCTGGTAGGGGCCGGTGGGTTAAATTCACCCCTCCACTTT | TRBJ1-6 | TRBV4-1 | NA | NA
CASSKGQGPPYGYTF | TGTGCCAGCAGCAAAGGACAGGGGCCCCCCTATGGCTACACCTTC | TRBJ1-2 | TRBV11-3 | NA | TRBD1
CASSPPLGNSPLHF | TGTGCCAGCTCACCACCTTTGGGCAATTCACCCCTCCACTTT | TRBJ1-6 | TRBV18 | once | NA
CATSRQGQSDEQYF | TGTGCCACCAGCAGACAGGGGCAAAGTGACGAGCAGTACTTC | TRBJ2-7 | TRBV15 | few | NA
CASSSIGSGSNTEAFF | TGCGCCAGCAGCTCCATAGGTTCGGGGTCGAACACTGAAGCTTTCTTT | TRBJ1-1 | TRBV5-1 | NA | NA
CASSLSTDTQYF | TGTGCCAGCAGCCTGAGCACAGATACGCAGTATTTT | TRBJ2-3 | TRBV6-5 | NA | NA
CSGYTYTGELFF | TGCAGCGGTTATACATACACCGGGGAGCTGTTTTTT | TRBJ2-2 | TRBV29-1 | NA | NA
CASSFHSGDYGYTF | TGTGCCAGCAGCTTCCACTCAGGGGACTATGGCTACACCTTC | TRBJ1-2 | TRBV28 | once | NA
CASSEGEGTTGELFF | TGTGCCAGCAGTGAAGGGGAGGGGACGACCGGGGAGCTGTTTTTT | TRBJ2-2 | TRBV6-1 | NA | TRBD2